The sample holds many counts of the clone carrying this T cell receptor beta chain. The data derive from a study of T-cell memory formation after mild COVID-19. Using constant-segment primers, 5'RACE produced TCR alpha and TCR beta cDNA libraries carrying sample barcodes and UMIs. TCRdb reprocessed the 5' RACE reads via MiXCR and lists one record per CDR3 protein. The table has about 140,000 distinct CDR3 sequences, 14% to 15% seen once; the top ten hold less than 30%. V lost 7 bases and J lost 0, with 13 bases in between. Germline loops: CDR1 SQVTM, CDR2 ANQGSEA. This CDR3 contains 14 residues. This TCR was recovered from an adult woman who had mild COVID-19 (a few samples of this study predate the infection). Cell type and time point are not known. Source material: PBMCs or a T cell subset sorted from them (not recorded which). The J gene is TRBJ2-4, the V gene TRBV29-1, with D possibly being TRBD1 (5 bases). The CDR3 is CSAQTELAKNIQYF. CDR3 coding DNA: TGCAGCGCTCAGACAGAATTAGCCAAAAACATTCAGTACTTC.